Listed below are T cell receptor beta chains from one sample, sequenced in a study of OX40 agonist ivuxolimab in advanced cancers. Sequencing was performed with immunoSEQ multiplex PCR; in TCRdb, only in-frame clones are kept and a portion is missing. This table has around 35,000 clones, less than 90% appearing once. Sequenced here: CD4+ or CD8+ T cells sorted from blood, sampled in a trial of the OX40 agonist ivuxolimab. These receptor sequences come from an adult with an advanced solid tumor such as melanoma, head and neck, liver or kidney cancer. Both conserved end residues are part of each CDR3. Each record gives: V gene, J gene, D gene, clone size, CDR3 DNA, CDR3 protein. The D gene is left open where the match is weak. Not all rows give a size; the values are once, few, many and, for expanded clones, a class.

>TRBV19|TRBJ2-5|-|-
TGTGCCAGTAGTATAGACTTGGAGACAGCTCAAGAGACCCAGTACTTC
CASSIDLETAQETQYF
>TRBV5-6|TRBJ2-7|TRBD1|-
TGTGCCAGCAGCTCGGGACAGAGAACCTACGAGCAGTACTTC
CASSSGQRTYEQYF
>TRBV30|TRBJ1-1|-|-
TGTGCCAGTACCAGGCAGGGCGCTGAAGCTTTCTTT
CASTRQGAEAFF
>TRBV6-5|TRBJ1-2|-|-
TGTGCCAGCAGTTTCCGTGGACTCAACTATGGCTACACCTTC
CASSFRGLNYGYTF
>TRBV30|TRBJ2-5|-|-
TGTGCCTGCAGGGGAAGGGAGACCCAGTACTTC
CACRGRETQYF
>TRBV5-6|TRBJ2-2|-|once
TGTGCCAGCAGCTGGGCGAGCACCGGGGAGCTGTTTTTT
CASSWASTGELFF
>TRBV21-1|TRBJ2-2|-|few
TGTGCCAGCAGTGCGGGGGCTCGAACCGGGGAGCTGTTTTTT
CASSAGARTGELFF
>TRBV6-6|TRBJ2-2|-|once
TGTGCCAGCAGTTTCCCCGGGGAGCTGTTTTTT
CASSFPGELFF
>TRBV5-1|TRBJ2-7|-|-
TGCGCCAGCAGCGGGGGTGTCTACGAGCAGTACTTC
CASSGGVYEQYF
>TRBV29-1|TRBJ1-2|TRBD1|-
TGCAGCGTTAGCCGGGACAGTGAGTATGGCTACACCTTC
CSVSRDSEYGYTF
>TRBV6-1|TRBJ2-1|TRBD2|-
TGTGCCAGCAGAACGACTAGCCCTTCCTACAATGAGCAGTTCTTC
CASRTTSPSYNEQFF
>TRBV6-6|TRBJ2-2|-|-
TGTGCCAGCTCGATGGGGGCCTACACCGGGGAGCTGTTTTTT
CASSMGAYTGELFF
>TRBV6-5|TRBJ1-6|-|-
TGTGCCAGCAGTAACGGGCCAGGGGCGGAATCACCCCTCCACTTT
CASSNGPGAESPLHF
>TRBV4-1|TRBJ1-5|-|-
TGCGCCAGCAGCCAAGATTTGGAGGGGCCCCAGCATTTT
CASSQDLEGPQHF